This T cell receptor (beta chain) was documented in a study of sequential checkpoint blockade in melanoma. Study-wide context: Patients were randomized 1:1 to nivolumab-then-ipilimumab or ipilimumab-then-nivolumab first-line. Both treatment sequences were followed by maintenance nivolumab.

Germline CDR1 and CDR2: SGHNT and YYREEE (reference sequence). The V end lost 3 bases, the J end lost 3 bases, and 7 bases lay between the germline ends. The CDR3 sequence is 12 residues long. This clone occurred once. Treatment described: randomized to nivolumab then ipilimumab (arm A) or the reverse (arm B). Patients had received no earlier DNA-damaging chemotherapy. PBMC sorting kept live CD3+CD8+ cells without CD19 or CD56. Data came from immunoSEQ multiplex PCR; TCRdb stores just in-frame clones and leaves some out. The sample records 35,000 to 40,000 clones, about nine tenths being singletons. The TCR sequence derives from a human donor with melanoma. The chain joins TRBV5-4 to TRBJ2-7; no clear D gene. Source: CD8+ T cells sorted from blood (inferred from file names), taken from a patient given nivolumab and ipilimumab in sequence. CDR3 sequence reads: CASSSLNYEQYF. Here the CDR3 DNA reads TGTGCCAGCAGCTCGCTAAACTACGAGCAGTACTTC.